The rows below give T cell receptor beta chains drawn from one sample of a study of CD8+CD57+ T cells in acquired aplastic anemia. TCRdb re-called the reads with MiXCR, one entry per CDR3 protein. The sample carries 110,000 or so distinct CDR3 sequences, 51% recorded once. The sequenced material came from sorted CD4+, CD8+, or CD8+CD57+ T cells (not recorded which) from PBMCs. These receptors were obtained from a human donor in good health, serving as a control. The CDR3 runs from the conserved cysteine through the conserved F or W. The D gene is left open where the match is weak. Clone size is stated in some rows and not others, as once, few, many or a class when expanded.

V	D	size	J	DNA	CDR3
TRBV19	TRBD1	NA	TRBJ2-2	TGTGCCAGTAGTATATCCCCCGGGACAGGGGCGAACACCGGGGAGCTGTTTTTT	CASSISPGTGANTGELFF
TRBV2	NA	NA	TRBJ2-7	TGTGCCAGCAGGGACACCACGGACGAGCAGTACTTC	CASRDTTDEQYF
TRBV10-3	TRBD1	NA	TRBJ2-7	TGTGCCAGCAGGGATCGACAGGGGTCCTACGAGCAGTACTTC	CASRDRQGSYEQYF
TRBV14	NA	many	TRBJ1-2	TGTGCCAGCAGCCCCGACGGGGGGAACACCTTC	CASSPDGGNTF
TRBV20-1	NA	many	TRBJ1-6	TGCAGTGCTAGAGAGAGGGAAAATTCACCCCTCCACTTT	CSARERENSPLHF
TRBV14	NA	NA	TRBJ2-1	TGTGCCAGCAGCCTATCGCTACAAAATGAGCAGTTCTTC	CASSLSLQNEQFF
TRBV6-1	NA	NA	TRBJ2-1	TGTGCCAGCAGTCCCCGTGGAGGTTCCTACAATGAGCAGTTCTTC	CASSPRGGSYNEQFF
TRBV6-1	TRBD1	NA	TRBJ1-6	TGTGCCAGCAGCCAGGGACAGCATAATTCATCCCTCCACTTT	CASSQGQHNSSLHF
TRBV5-1	NA	NA	TRBJ1-5	TGCGCCAGCAGCTTAACTGGGGGGGAAGGTCAGCCCCAGCATTTT	CASSLTGGEGQPQHF
TRBV2	TRBD2	few	TRBJ2-7	TGTGCCAGCAGAAGGACTAGCGGGGTTTACGAGCAGTACTTC	CASRRTSGVYEQYF
TRBV25-1	TRBD1	NA	TRBJ1-1	TGTGCCAGCAGTGTCTCCGGGACAGGGGTTACTGAAGCTTTCTTT	CASSVSGTGVTEAFF
TRBV10-3	NA	once	TRBJ1-2	TGTGCCATCAGTGAGGGACGGGAGTATGGCTACACCTTC	CAISEGREYGYTF
TRBV19	NA	NA	TRBJ1-6	TGTGCCAGTAGACGTTACGCGGCCCCACAATTAAATTCACCCCTCCACTTT	CASRRYAAPQLNSPLHF
TRBV25-1	TRBD1	NA	TRBJ2-7	TGTGCCAGCAGCGTAGGGACAGGGGGCAACGAGCAGTACTTC	CASSVGTGGNEQYF
TRBV7-8	NA	NA	TRBJ2-3	TGTGCCAGCAGCGCACTGTACACAGATACGCAGTATTTT	CASSALYTDTQYF
TRBV29-1	NA	NA	TRBJ1-2	TGCAGCGTTGAAAGGACAGCTAACTATGGCTACACCTTC	CSVERTANYGYTF
TRBV9	NA	NA	TRBJ2-7	TGTGCCAGCAGCGTAGGGCAGGGAGGCGAGCAGTACTTC	CASSVGQGGEQYF
TRBV11-1	TRBD2	NA	TRBJ2-3	TGTGCCAGCAGCCGCATGGGCGGGGGGGTTTTAGATACGCAGTATTTT	CASSRMGGGVLDTQYF
TRBV24-1	NA	NA	TRBJ2-1	TGTGCCACCAGTGATTTGATCGGGCGGAAGGGGGGTAATGAGCAGTTCTTC	CATSDLIGRKGGNEQFF
TRBV7-2	NA	NA	TRBJ2-3	TGTGCCAGCAGCACGTACACAGATACGCAGTATTTT	CASSTYTDTQYF
TRBV2	NA	NA	TRBJ1-1	TGTGCCAGCAGCGCCGGTGGGGGTTACACTGAAGCTTTCTTT	CASSAGGGYTEAFF
TRBV15	NA	NA	TRBJ1-2	TGTGCCACCAGCAGAGATAAGGGGAAAGGAAATGGCTACACCTTC	CATSRDKGKGNGYTF
TRBV15	NA	NA	TRBJ2-5	TGTGCCACCAGCAGGGACCACCAAGAGACCCAGTACTTC	CATSRDHQETQYF
TRBV20-1	NA	once	TRBJ2-3	TGCAGTGCTAGAGATCTCAGGCAGGGGACAGATACGCAGTATTTT	CSARDLRQGTDTQYF